The 24 T cell receptor beta chains below all came from one sample that was sequenced in a study of T cells in Graves' hyperthyroidism and ophthalmopathy. Using RNA transcripts as the source, TCR beta CDR3 regions were amplified. Using the HTBI primer set, a first-round RT-PCR was run on the TCR CDR3. TCRdb used MiXCR to reprocess the multiplex PCR reads, holding one entry per CDR3 protein. The sample comprises more than 550,000 distinct CDR3 sequences, over 40% of which are singletons, and more than 7% rests with the top ten. The specimen sequenced was peripheral blood or thyroid tissue (not recorded which). Receptor source: an adult man with Graves' disease, either hyperthyroidism or ophthalmopathy (not recorded which).

In this sample, this clonotype turned up many times. CDR3 region: CASSPGGGPSNQPQHF. The CDR3 DNA reads as TGTGCCAGCAGTCCTGGAGGAGGTCCAAGCAATCAGCCCCAGCATTTT. V usage is TRBV12-3 or TRBV12-4 and J usage is TRBJ1-5; D is unresolved. Between the trimmed V and J ends, which lost 5 bases and 1 base, there was a span of 15 bases. The CDR3 runs 16 residues.

For this clonotype: Just one base apart from a much larger clone, this may be a read error. This chain connects TRBV2 to TRBJ1-1; D is ambiguous. The CDR3 contains 13 residues. Germline assignment: CDR1 SNHLY and CDR2 FYNNEI. Trimming pared 6 bases from V and 1 base from J, leaving 9 bases between. CDR3 nucleotide sequence: TGTGCCAGCAGCCACCCCAGGAACACTGAAGCTTTCTTT. Protein: CASSHPRNTEAFF. Using reference TRBV2 and TRBJ1-1 for the parts outside the CDR3, the full variable domain is EPEVTQTPSHQVTQMGQEVILRCVPISNHLYFYWYRQILGQKVEFLVSFYNNEISEKSEIFDDQFSVERPDGSNFTLKIRSTKLEDSAMYFCASSHPRNTEAFFGQGTRLTVV.

Only a few counts were recorded for this clonotype. The chain couples TRBV19 to TRBJ1-5; tentatively, D is TRBD1 (5 bases). The CDR3 consists of 16 residues. V was clipped by 6 bases and J by 0 bases, with 15 bases between them. From germline, CDR1 is LNHDA and CDR2 SQIVND (reference sequence). The CDR3 DNA sequence: TGTGCCAGTAGATCTCAGGGTGAGGGTAGCAATCAGCCCCAGCATTTT. Translating gives CASRSQGEGSNQPQHF.

This clonotype was picked up a small number of times. The rearrangement links TRBV2 to TRBJ2-2, with 10 bases matching TRBD2. In germline, CDR1 is SNHLY, CDR2 FYNNEI. The J segment lost 6 bases and the V segment lost 5 bases, leaving 6 bases of the junction unmatched. This CDR3 region has 15 residues. The CDR3 coding sequence is TGTGCCAGCAGTCCTAGCGGGAGAAGGCCCGGGGAGCTGTTTTTT. This sequence encodes CASSPSGRRPGELFF.

The rearrangement links TRBV10-3 to TRBJ1-2; 8 nucleotides line up with TRBD1. The CDR3 totals 13 residues. Per germline, CDR1 ENHRY and CDR2 SYGVKD. Germline trimming cut 3 bases from V and 7 bases from J; bases unmatched to any gene: 4. As DNA, the CDR3 is TGTGCCATCAGTGAAACAGGGGGTAGTGGCTACACCTTC. The encoded protein is CAISETGGSGYTF.

This clonotype was recorded only once. The chain recombines TRBV7-2 with TRBJ1-6; TRBD1 agrees at 10 bases. With V trimmed by 5 bases and J by 11 bases, 15 bases remained unmatched. Germline assignment: CDR1 SGHTA and CDR2 FQGNSA. This CDR3 has 17 amino acids. This chain's CDR3 is CASSVTDRGRRKTPLHF. CDR3 in DNA: TGTGCCAGCAGCGTGACCGACAGGGGGCGAAGGAAAACACCCCTCCACTTT.

This clonotype showed up just a few times. The J gene is TRBJ1-4, the V gene TRBV2, with TRBD1 matching 7 bases. Germline trimming cut 7 bases from V and 8 bases from J; bases unmatched to any gene: 4. The CDR3 is 12 amino acids. Germline-derived CDR1 and CDR2 are SNHLY and FYNNEI. This chain's CDR3 is CASNQGGEKLFF. The CDR3 nucleotides are TGTGCCAGCAATCAGGGGGGGGAAAAACTGTTTTTT. The variable domain in full, completed from reference TRBV2 and TRBJ1-4, reads EPEVTQTPSHQVTQMGQEVILRCVPISNHLYFYWYRQILGQKVEFLVSFYNNEISEKSEIFDDQFSVERPDGSNFTLKIRSTKLEDSAMYFCASNQGGEKLFFGSGTQLSVL.

The CDR3 DNA follows: TGTGCCACCAGCAGAGCTGGGGCCAACGTCCTGACTTTC. Translation: CATSRAGANVLTF. The chain carries TRBV15 and TRBJ2-6; no definite D call. The V gene lost 1 base and the J gene lost 2 bases, with 0 bases spanning the gap. This CDR3 contains 13 residues. Germline loops: CDR1 LNHNV, CDR2 YYDKDF (reference sequence).

The table lists this clonotype with a count of one. The rearrangement uses TRBV29-1 and TRBJ1-5; 11 nucleotides align to TRBD1. After removal of 8 bases from V and 10 bases from J, the junction contained 7 bases not matched to a gene. The length of the CDR3 is 12 residues. Germline assignment: CDR1 SQVTM and CDR2 ANQGSEA. CDR3 sequence reads: CSFGQGANPQHF. CDR3 in DNA: TGCAGCTTTGGACAGGGGGCGAATCCCCAGCATTTT.

On this clonotype itself: The junction differs from germline at one of its ends, possibly a read error. The chain uses TRBV15 and TRBJ1-2, with a tentative D call TRBD1 (6 bases). This CDR3 contains 15 residues. Germline V CDR1 and CDR2: LNHNV, YYDKDF (reference sequence). The CDR3 loop is CAASSEGGGIYGYTF. The CDR3 DNA reads as TGTGCCGCCAGCAGCGAAGGGGGAGGGATCTATGGCTACACCTTC.

The CDR3 spells CASSPDPGVGQGETQYF. The CDR3 nucleotides are TGTGCCAGCAGCCCAGACCCGGGAGTGGGACAAGGAGAGACCCAGTACTTC. The chain links TRBV7-8 to TRBJ2-5; D possibly matches TRBD1 or TRBD2 (6 bases each). With 5 bases removed from V and 4 bases from J, the gap between germline ends came to 23 bases. CDR3 length: 17 amino acids. The germline gives CDR1 SGHVS, CDR2 FQNEAQ.

Concerning this clonotype: One junction end does not reproduce the germline sequence, and a read error may be involved. The rearrangement joins TRBV2 to TRBJ1-1, with D possibly being TRBD1 (5 bases). This CDR3 region has 15 residues. Germline assignment: CDR1 SNHLY and CDR2 FYNNEI. The CDR3 DNA reads as TGTGCCAGCAGTGAAGTATGGGACTTAAACACTGGAGCTTTCTTT. It codes for CASSEVWDLNTGAFF.

This chain uses TRBV20-1 with TRBJ1-1; perhaps TRBD1 as D (6 bases). V was clipped by 3 bases and J by 3 bases, with 8 bases between them. This CDR3 is 12 amino acids long. Germline V gene sequence: CDR1 DFQATT, CDR2 SNEGSKA (reference sequence). The DNA for the CDR3 is TGCAGTGCTAGCTCAGGGGACACTGAAGCTTTCTTT. It translates to CSASSGDTEAFF.

The table lists this clonotype with many counts. V usage is TRBV20-1 and J usage is TRBJ1-6; TRBD1 is a possible D gene (5 bases). The CDR3 is 14 amino acids. Germline CDR1 reads DFQATT; CDR2 reads SNEGSKA (reference sequence). The germline V and J ends were trimmed by 3 bases and 9 bases, with 15 bases remaining between them. The CDR3 here is CSARGLSIGSPLHF. The CDR3 DNA is TGCAGTGCTAGGGGACTGTCGATCGGTTCACCCCTCCACTTT.

In this sample, this clonotype turned up many times. The chain has TRBV25-1 and TRBJ1-2; D is undetermined. The ends were cut back, 0 bases at V and 5 bases at J, with 4 bases in the middle. Germline CDR1 is MGHDK and CDR2 is SYGVNS. This CDR3 is 12 amino acids long. This CDR3 reads CASSEYPYGYTF. The CDR3 nucleotides read TGTGCCAGCAGTGAATACCCGTATGGCTACACCTTC.

This clonotype was counted a few times. V gene TRBV9 combines with J gene TRBJ2-2; D ambiguous. Germline V gene sequence: CDR1 SGDLS, CDR2 YYNGEE. Trimming took off 5 bases at V and 4 bases at J, with 12 bases between the two ends. CDR3 size: 14 residues. CDR3 sequence: CASSHSWGTGELFF. CDR3 bases: TGTGCCAGCAGTCATTCCTGGGGCACCGGGGAGCTGTTTTTT.

The table lists this clonotype with many counts. The gene calls are TRBV20-1 and TRBJ1-2; D gene unclear. With 2 bases removed from V and 8 bases from J, the gap between germline ends came to 3 bases. Germline V gene lookup returns CDR1 DFQATT and CDR2 SNEGSKA (reference sequence). The CDR3 contains 9 residues. The CDR3: CSARRGYTF. The CDR3 DNA is TGCAGTGCTAGACGGGGCTACACCTTC.

With respect to this clonotype: With a much larger clone just one base away, this may be a read error. V is TRBV10-3 and J is TRBJ1-5; the D is unclear. The germline V and J ends were trimmed by 4 bases and 10 bases, with 8 bases remaining between them. Germline V CDR1 and CDR2: ENHRY, SYGVKD. This CDR3 comprises 11 residues. CDR3 protein: CAISVTGPQHF. CDR3 bases: TGTGCCATCAGTGTTACGGGACCCCAGCATTTT.

The sample holds a few counts of this clonotype. J is TRBJ1-2 and V is TRBV11-2; D is unresolved. Trimming pared 5 bases from V and 8 bases from J, leaving 15 bases between. The germline V gene has CDR1 SGHAT and CDR2 FQNNGV. CDR3 length equals 13 residues. This CDR3 is CASSPQLKDGYTF. CDR3 DNA: TGTGCCAGCAGCCCACAATTAAAGGACGGCTACACCTTC. The full variable domain, with the rest looked up from reference TRBV11-2 and TRBJ1-2, is EAGVAQSPRYKIIEKRQSVAFWCNPISGHATLYWYQQILGQGPKLLIQFQNNGVVDDSQLPKDRFSAERLKGVDSTLKIQPAKLEDSAVYLCASSPQLKDGYTFGSGTRLTVV.

As regards this clonotype: At one boundary the junction diverges from the germline segment, which might be a read error. The genes are TRBV29-1 and TRBJ1-1, with D hard to call. Germline V CDR1 and CDR2: SQVTM, ANQGSEA. The length of the CDR3 is 14 residues. In nucleotides, the CDR3 is TGCAGCGTTGTCGGTAGGCAGAAAAACACTGAAGCTTCCTTT. This encodes CSVVGRQKNTEASF.

Written as DNA, the CDR3 is TGCAGTGCTGGGACTAGCGGGGGCTCCTACGAGCAGTACTTC. It is translated as CSAGTSGGSYEQYF. V gene TRBV20-1 combines with J gene TRBJ2-5, with 14 bases matching TRBD2. The last part of the DNA fits TRBJ2-7 better; the J call may be wrong. This CDR3 spans 14 amino acids. The germline CDR1 and CDR2 sequences are DFQATT and SNEGSKA (reference sequence).

This clonotype was detected only a few times. The DNA for the CDR3 is TGTGCCAGCAGTTTCCCGAACCATGAAAAACTGTTTTTT. Translated, it gives CASSFPNHEKLFF. The chain joins TRBV28 to TRBJ1-4, with D hard to call. Germline V gives CDR1 MDHEN, CDR2 SYDVKM. Trimming removed 3 bases from V and 6 bases from J, with 8 bases in between. The CDR3 covers 13 residues.

This clonotype showed up just a few times. J is TRBJ1-2 and V is TRBV12-3 or TRBV12-4, with D hard to call. The V end was cut by 6 bases, the J end by 3 bases, with 11 bases between. CDR3 length equals 13 residues. This CDR3 reads CASSRTLDYGYTF. In DNA, the CDR3 is TGTGCCAGCAGCCGAACTTTGGACTATGGCTACACCTTC.

At least ten counts were recorded for this clonotype. The J gene is TRBJ1-6, the V gene TRBV20-1, with D unresolved. Trimming left V 3 bases short and J 3 bases short, with 3 bases between. The CDR3 extends over 12 amino acids. The germline V gene encodes CDR1 DFQATT and CDR2 SNEGSKA (reference sequence). The CDR3 is CSASSYNSPLHF. Here the CDR3 DNA reads TGCAGTGCTAGCAGCTATAATTCACCCCTCCACTTT.